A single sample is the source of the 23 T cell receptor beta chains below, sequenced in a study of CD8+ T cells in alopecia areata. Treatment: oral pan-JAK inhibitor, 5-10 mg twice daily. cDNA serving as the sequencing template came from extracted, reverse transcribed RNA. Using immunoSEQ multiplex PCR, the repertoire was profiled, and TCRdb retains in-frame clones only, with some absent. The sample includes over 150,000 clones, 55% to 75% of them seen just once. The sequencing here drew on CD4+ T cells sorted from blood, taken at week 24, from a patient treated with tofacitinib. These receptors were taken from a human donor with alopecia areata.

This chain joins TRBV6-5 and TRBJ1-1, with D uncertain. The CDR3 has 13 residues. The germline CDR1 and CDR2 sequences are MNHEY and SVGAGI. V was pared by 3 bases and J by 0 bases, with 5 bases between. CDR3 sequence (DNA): TGTGCCAGCAGTTATAATATGAACACTGAAGCTTTCTTT. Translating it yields CASSYNMNTEAFF.

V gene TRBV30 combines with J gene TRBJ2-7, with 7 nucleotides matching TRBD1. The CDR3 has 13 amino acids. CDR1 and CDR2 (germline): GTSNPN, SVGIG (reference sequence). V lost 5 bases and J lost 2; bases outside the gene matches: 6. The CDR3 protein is CAWGIGTAYEQYF. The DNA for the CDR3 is TGTGCCTGGGGGATCGGGACAGCCTACGAGCAGTACTTC. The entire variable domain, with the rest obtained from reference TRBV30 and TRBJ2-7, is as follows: SQTIHQWPATLVQPVGSPLSLECTVEGTSNPNLYWYRQAAGRGLQLLFYSVGIGQISSEVPQNLSASRPQDRQFILSSKKLLLSDSGFYLCAWGIGTAYEQYFGPGTRLTVT.

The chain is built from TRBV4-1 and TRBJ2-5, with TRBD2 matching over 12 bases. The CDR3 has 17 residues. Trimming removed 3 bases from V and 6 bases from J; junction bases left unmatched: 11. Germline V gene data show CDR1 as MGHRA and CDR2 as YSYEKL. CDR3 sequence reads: CASSHILLAGGPQTQYF. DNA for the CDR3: TGCGCCAGCAGCCATATTCTTCTAGCGGGGGGGCCGCAGACCCAGTACTTC.

The CDR3 protein is CAWSVERYYGYTF. The CDR3 DNA sequence: TGTGCCTGGAGTGTCGAGAGATACTATGGCTACACCTTC. The chain links TRBV30 to TRBJ1-2; unclear D gene. V lost 0 bases and J lost 3, with 8 bases in between. The germline V gene has CDR1 GTSNPN and CDR2 SVGIG (reference sequence). The CDR3 runs to 13 residues.

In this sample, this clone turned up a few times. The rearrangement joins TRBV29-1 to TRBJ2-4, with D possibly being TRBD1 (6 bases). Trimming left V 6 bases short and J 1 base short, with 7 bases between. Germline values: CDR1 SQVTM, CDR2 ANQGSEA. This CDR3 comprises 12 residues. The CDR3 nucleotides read TGCAGCGTCCAGGGGGCCAAAAACATTCAGTACTTC. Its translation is CSVQGAKNIQYF.

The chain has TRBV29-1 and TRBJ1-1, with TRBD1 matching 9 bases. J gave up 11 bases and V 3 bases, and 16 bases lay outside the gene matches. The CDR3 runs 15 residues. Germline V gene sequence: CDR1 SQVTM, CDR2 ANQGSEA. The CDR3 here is CSVEQQGAGLGDAFF. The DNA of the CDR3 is TGCAGCGTTGAGCAACAGGGGGCCGGGTTGGGTGACGCTTTCTTT. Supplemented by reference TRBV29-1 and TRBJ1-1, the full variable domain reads SAVISQKPSRDICQRGTSLTIQCQVDSQVTMMFWYRQQPGQSLTLIATANQGSEATYESGFVIDKFPISRPNLTFSTLTVSNMSPEDSSIYLCSVEQQGAGLGDAFFGQGTRLTVV.

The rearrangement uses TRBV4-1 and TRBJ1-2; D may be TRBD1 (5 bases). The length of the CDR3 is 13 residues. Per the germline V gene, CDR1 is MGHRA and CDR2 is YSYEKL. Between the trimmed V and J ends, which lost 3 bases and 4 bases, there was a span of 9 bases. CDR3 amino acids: CASSHEGLYGYTF. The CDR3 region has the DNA TGCGCCAGCAGCCATGAGGGACTCTATGGCTACACCTTC.

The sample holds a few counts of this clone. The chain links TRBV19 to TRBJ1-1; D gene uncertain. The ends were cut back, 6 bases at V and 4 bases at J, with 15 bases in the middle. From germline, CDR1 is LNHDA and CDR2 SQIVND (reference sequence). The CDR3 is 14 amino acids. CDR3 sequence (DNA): TGTGCCAGTAGCCCCTTTAGTGTTGGCACTGAAGCTTTCTTT. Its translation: CASSPFSVGTEAFF.

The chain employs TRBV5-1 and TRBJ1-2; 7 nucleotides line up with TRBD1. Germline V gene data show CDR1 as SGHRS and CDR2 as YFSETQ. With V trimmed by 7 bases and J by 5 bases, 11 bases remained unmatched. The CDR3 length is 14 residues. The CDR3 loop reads CASQNPGQNYGYTF. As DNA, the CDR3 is TGCGCCAGCCAAAATCCGGGACAGAATTATGGCTACACCTTC.

CDR3 region: CSVGTAGTEAFF. The CDR3 nucleotides are TGCAGCGTAGGGACAGCCGGGACTGAAGCTTTCTTT. The chain joins TRBV29-1 to TRBJ1-1; 7 bases are shared with TRBD1. Germline trimming cut 6 bases from V and 5 bases from J; bases unmatched to any gene: 6. The CDR3 length is 12 residues. In germline, CDR1 is SQVTM, CDR2 ANQGSEA.

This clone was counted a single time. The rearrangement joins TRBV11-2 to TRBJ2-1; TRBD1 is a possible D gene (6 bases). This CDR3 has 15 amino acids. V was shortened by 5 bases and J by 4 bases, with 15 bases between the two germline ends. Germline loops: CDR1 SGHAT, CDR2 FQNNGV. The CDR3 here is CASSPTTGQYNEQFF. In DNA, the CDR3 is TGTGCCAGCAGCCCAACGACAGGTCAATACAATGAGCAGTTCTTC.

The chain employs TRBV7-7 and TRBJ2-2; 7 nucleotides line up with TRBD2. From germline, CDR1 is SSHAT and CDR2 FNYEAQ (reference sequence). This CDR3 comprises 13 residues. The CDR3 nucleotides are TGTGCTACGCGGGGACTACCGACCGGGGAGCTGTTTTTT. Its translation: CATRGLPTGELFF.

The CDR3 DNA follows: TGCAGCGTTGACCTACAGGTGGCCACTGAAGCTTTCTTT. It codes for CSVDLQVATEAFF. The chain combines TRBV29-1 with TRBJ1-1; D is possibly TRBD1 (5 bases). V shed 3 bases and J shed 4 bases, with 12 bases lying between them. Germline CDR1 is SQVTM and CDR2 is ANQGSEA. The CDR3 consists of 13 residues. The variable domain in full, completed from reference TRBV29-1 and TRBJ1-1, reads SAVISQKPSRDICQRGTSLTIQCQVDSQVTMMFWYRQQPGQSLTLIATANQGSEATYESGFVIDKFPISRPNLTFSTLTVSNMSPEDSSIYLCSVDLQVATEAFFGQGTRLTVV.

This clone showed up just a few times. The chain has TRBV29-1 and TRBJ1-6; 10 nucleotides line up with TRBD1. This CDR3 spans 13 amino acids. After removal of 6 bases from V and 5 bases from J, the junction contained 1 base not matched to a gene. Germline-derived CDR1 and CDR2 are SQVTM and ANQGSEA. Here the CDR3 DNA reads TGCAGCGTGGGACAGGGGAATAATTCACCCCTCCACTTT. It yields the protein CSVGQGNNSPLHF.

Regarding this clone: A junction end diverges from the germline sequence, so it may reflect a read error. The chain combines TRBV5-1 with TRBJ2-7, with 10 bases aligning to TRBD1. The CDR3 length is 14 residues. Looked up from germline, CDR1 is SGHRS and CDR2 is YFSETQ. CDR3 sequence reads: CASSIPTTGGEEYF. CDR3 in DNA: TGCGCCAGCAGCATACCAACGACAGGGGGCGAGGAGTACTTC.

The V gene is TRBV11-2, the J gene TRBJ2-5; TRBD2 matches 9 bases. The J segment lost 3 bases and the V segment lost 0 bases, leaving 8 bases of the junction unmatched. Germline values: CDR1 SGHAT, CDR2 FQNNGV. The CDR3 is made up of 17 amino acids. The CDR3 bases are TGTGCCAGCAGCTTAGATATGGGTCGACTAGCGGAAGAGACCCAGTACTTC. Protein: CASSLDMGRLAEETQYF. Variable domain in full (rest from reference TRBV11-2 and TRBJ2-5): EAGVAQSPRYKIIEKRQSVAFWCNPISGHATLYWYQQILGQGPKLLIQFQNNGVVDDSQLPKDRFSAERLKGVDSTLKIQPAKLEDSAVYLCASSLDMGRLAEETQYFGPGTRLLVL.

CDR3 DNA: TGCGCCAGCAGCACACAGGGGGCTGGCACCGGGGAGCTGTTTTTT. This encodes CASSTQGAGTGELFF. This chain links TRBV5-1 with TRBJ2-2, with TRBD1 matching over 9 bases. CDR1 is SGHRS and CDR2 is YFSETQ in the germline V gene. The CDR3 runs to 15 residues. V dropped 4 bases and J dropped 4; count of bases not matched to a gene: 5.

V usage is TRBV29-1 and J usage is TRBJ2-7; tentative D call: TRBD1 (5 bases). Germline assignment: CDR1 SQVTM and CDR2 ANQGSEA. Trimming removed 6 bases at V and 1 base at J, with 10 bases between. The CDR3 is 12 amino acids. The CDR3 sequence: CSVLTESYEQYF. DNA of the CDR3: TGCAGCGTCCTGACAGAATCCTACGAGCAGTACTTC.

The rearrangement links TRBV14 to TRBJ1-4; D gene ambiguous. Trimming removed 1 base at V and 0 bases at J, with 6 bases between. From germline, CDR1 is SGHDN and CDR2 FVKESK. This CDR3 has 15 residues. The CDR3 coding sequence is TGTGCCAGCAGCCAAGGCGGAACAACTAATGAAAAACTGTTTTTT. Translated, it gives CASSQGGTTNEKLFF.

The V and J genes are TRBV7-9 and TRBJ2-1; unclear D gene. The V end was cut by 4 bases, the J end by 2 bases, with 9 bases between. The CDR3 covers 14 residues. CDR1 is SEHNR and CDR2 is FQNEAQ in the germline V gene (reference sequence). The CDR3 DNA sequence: TGTGCCAGCAGCTCACGGACCACCTACAATGAGCAGTTCTTC. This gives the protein CASSSRTTYNEQFF. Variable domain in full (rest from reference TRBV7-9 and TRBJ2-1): DTGVSQNPRHKITKRGQNVTFRCDPISEHNRLYWYRQTLGQGPEFLTYFQNEAQLEKSRLLSDRFSAERPKGSFSTLEIQRTEQGDSAMYLCASSSRTTYNEQFFGPGTRLTVL.

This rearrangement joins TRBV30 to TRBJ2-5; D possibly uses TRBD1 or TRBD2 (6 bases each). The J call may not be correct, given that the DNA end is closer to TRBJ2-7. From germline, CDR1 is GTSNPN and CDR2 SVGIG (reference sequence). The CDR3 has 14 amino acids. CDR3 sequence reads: CAWSVGGLTYEQYF. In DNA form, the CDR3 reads TGTGCCTGGAGTGTAGGGGGGCTCACCTACGAGCAGTACTTC.

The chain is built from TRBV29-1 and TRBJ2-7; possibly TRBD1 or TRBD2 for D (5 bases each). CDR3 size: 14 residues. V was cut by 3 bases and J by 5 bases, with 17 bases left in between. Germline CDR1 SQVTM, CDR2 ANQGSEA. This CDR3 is CSVDSARGGNEQYF. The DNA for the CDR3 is TGCAGCGTTGACTCGGCGAGGGGTGGGAACGAGCAGTACTTC.

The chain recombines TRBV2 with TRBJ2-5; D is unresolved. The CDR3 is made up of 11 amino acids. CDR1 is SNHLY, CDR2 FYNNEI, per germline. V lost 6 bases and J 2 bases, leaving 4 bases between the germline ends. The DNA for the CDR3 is TGTGCCAGCAGCACTCAAGAGACCCAGTACTTC. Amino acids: CASSTQETQYF.